The 7 T cell receptor beta chains listed next were all sequenced from one sample in a study of T cells in localized non-small cell lung cancer (dated by TCRdb to between 2020 and 2021). The library was obtained by the immunoSEQ multiplex PCR assay. As stored in TCRdb, this immuneACCESS dataset retains in-frame rearrangements with V and J assigned. A fraction of the clones does not appear; measured against another copy, unresolved V genes explain less than half of the discrepancy, and the remainder lacks a known reason. The sample table contains 15,000 to 20,000 clones; only one count was recorded for about 85% of them. Of the sample, approximately 23% is held by the ten largest clones. The sample in question was peripheral blood, obtained before any cancer treatment. All receptors come from a male donor aged 60 or older with stage I lung adenocarcinoma.

This chain joins TRBV7-6 and TRBJ2-1; a possible D gene is TRBD2 (5 bases). The V gene lost 2 bases and the J gene lost 7 bases, with 15 bases spanning the gap. The CDR3 runs 15 residues. The germline gives CDR1 SGHVS, CDR2 FNYEAQ. CDR3 coding DNA: TGTGCCAGCAGCTTACCGTCGCAGTCGGGGAATGAGCAGTTCTTC. Translation: CASSLPSQSGNEQFF.

This sequence joins TRBV6-4 and TRBJ2-1; tentatively, D is TRBD1 (5 bases). The CDR3 has 12 amino acids. Germline CDR1 MRHNA, CDR2 SNTAGT. V lost 4 bases, J lost 9 bases, and 10 bases lay in between. CDR3 DNA sequence: TGTGCCAGCAGTGCCAGGGATGGTGAGCAGTTCTTC. This gives the protein CASSARDGEQFF.

This clone has a handful of counts. The chain employs TRBV28 and TRBJ1-6, with D perhaps TRBD1 (5 bases). This CDR3 contains 16 residues. CDR1 is MDHEN and CDR2 is SYDVKM in the germline V gene. V was pared by 4 bases and J by 2 bases, with 12 bases between. The CDR3 sequence is CASSSPNRPYNSPLHF. CDR3 DNA: TGTGCCAGCAGTTCCCCCAACAGGCCCTATAATTCACCCCTCCACTTT.

This clone was seen a few times. This sequence joins TRBV2 and TRBJ1-1, with 7 bases aligning to TRBD1. Losses at the gene ends were 4 bases for V and 1 base for J; bases not matched to a gene: 0. This CDR3 contains 13 residues. Looked up from germline, CDR1 is SNHLY and CDR2 is FYNNEI. CDR3 sequence (DNA): TGTGCCAGCAGTGGACAGGGGAACACTGAAGCTTTCTTT. Its translation is CASSGQGNTEAFF.

This clone was recorded only once. This sequence joins TRBV19 and TRBJ1-1; a possible D gene is TRBD1 (6 bases). There are 16 residues in the CDR3. V lost 3 bases to trimming and J lost 2 bases, with 16 bases between them. Germline lookup yields CDR1 LNHDA and CDR2 SQIVND (reference sequence). CDR3 loop: CASSIERGPVNTEAFF. DNA for the CDR3: TGTGCCAGTAGTATTGAACGGGGGCCGGTCAACACTGAAGCTTTCTTT.

About this clone itself: An end of the junction does not agree with germline; a read error may underlie this. The genes are TRBV30 and TRBJ2-2, with a possible D match to TRBD2 (7 bases). Germline assignment: CDR1 GTSNPN and CDR2 SVGIG (reference sequence). This CDR3 is built from 13 residues. CDR3 amino acids: CAWSRTGSGELLF. For the CDR3, the DNA is TGTGCCTGGAGCCGAACAGGGAGCGGGGAGCTGCTTTTT.

The chain links TRBV7-6 to TRBJ2-1; D is perhaps TRBD2 (5 bases). CDR3 length equals 17 residues. V was trimmed by 1 base and J by 2 bases, leaving 15 bases between them. The germline gives CDR1 SGHVS, CDR2 FNYEAQ. For the CDR3, the DNA is TGTGCCAGCAGCTTAGGGGTAAACGGACTTCCCTACAATGAGCAGTTCTTC. Amino acid sequence: CASSLGVNGLPYNEQFF.